This T cell receptor beta chain was retrieved from a study of vaccination and CD4 T cells after COVID-19. The time point: late sampling 161 to 241 days after vaccination in three convalescent patients. Treatment here: approximately nine-day PBMC culture with coronavirus spike peptide pools or control peptides (ViraFEST assay). Half the medium was exchanged for fresh IL-2 medium on days 3 and 7. Regarding this clonotype: Its antigen is not identified.

Study-wide findings and caveats: Looking at convalescent patients, a median about 86% of reactive clones were present only post-vaccination.

The Oncomine TCR Beta short-read assay was applied to DNA of cultured CD4+ T cells. TCRdb reprocessed the PCR reads via MiXCR and lists one record per CDR3 protein. The sample includes tens of thousands of distinct CDR3 sequences, roughly 46% of them seen just once. Germline CDR1 is LNHNV and CDR2 is YYDKDF (reference sequence). The CDR3 spans 13 residues. Trimming pared 4 bases from V and 6 bases from J, leaving 12 bases between. Sequenced material: CD4+ T cells from blood, cultured in vitro, taken about 7 months after SARS-CoV-2 vaccination. This receptor was taken from a human donor who had recovered from COVID-19. V is TRBV15 and J is TRBJ1-1; D is possibly TRBD1 (6 bases). The chain's CDR3 is CATSNFHRAEAFF. In DNA form, the CDR3 reads TGTGCCACCAGCAACTTCCACAGGGCTGAAGCTTTCTTT. Variable domain in full (rest from reference TRBV15 and TRBJ1-1): DAMVIQNPRYQVTQFGKPVTLSCSQTLNHNVMYWYQQKSSQAPKLLFHYYDKDFNNEADTPDNFQSRRPNTSFCFLDIRSPGLGDTAMYLCATSNFHRAEAFFGQGTRLTVV.